This T cell receptor (beta chain) originates from a study of CD8+ T cells in alopecia areata. The wider study: The graft donors were roughly 6-13-month-old C3H/HeJ mice with spontaneous alopecia, and their skin went to approximately 7-11-week-old female C3H/HeJ mice. General study findings and limits: Affected scalp, especially in alopecia totalis/universalis, had a higher clonality than normal scalp did.

By its share, this clone is medium-sized. Its cognate antigen is unknown. The listed genes are named as in mouse. With the read ending 4 residues before the CDR3 end, the germline J gene is used to fill in that end. The CDR3 covers 15 residues. V lost 0 bases, J lost 1 base, and 0 bases stayed unmatched. Germline values: CDR1 MNHDT, CDR2 YYDKIL. Extraction and reverse transcription of RNA yielded cDNA as the sequencing template. Data came from immunoSEQ multiplex PCR; TCRdb stores just in-frame clones and leaves some out. Observed in the sample are some 3,200 clones, none of them singletons. Time point in this sample: mouse skin 3 weeks after grafting. Biopsies came from recipient mouse skin at grafting, then 3 and 6 weeks later.

The chain links TRBV17 to TRBJ2-1; 7 nucleotides agree with TRBD1. The sequence derives from a C3H/HeJ mouse with alopecia areata. The strain's MHC type: H2-k. Sequencing used skin, obtained at week 3. CDR3 DNA (partial): TGTGCTAGCAGTAGAGAGACAGGGAACTATGCT. Protein: CASSRETGNYA. The whole CDR3 sequence reads CASSRETGNYAEQFF.